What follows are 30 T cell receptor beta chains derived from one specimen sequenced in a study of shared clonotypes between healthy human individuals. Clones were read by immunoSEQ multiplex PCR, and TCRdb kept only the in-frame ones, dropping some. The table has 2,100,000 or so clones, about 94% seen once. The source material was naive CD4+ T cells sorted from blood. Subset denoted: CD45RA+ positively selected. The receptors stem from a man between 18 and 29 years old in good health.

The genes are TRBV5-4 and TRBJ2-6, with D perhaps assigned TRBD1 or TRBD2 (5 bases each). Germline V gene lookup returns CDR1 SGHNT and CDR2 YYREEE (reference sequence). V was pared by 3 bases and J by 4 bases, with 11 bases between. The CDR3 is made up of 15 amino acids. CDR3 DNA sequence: TGTGCCAGCAGCTACCCGGGGCTCGGGGCCAACGTCCTGACTTTC. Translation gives CASSYPGLGANVLTF.

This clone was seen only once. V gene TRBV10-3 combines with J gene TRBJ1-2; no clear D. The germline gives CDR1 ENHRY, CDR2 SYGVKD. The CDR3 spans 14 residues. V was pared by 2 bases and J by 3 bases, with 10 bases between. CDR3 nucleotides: TGTGCCATCAGTGAGGGACGGAGCCACTATGGCTACACCTTC. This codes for CAISEGRSHYGYTF.

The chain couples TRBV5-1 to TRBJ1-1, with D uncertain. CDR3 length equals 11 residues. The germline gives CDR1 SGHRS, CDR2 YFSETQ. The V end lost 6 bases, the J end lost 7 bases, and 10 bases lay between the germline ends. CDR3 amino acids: CASTDGLEAFF. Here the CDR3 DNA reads TGCGCCAGCACCGACGGCCTTGAAGCTTTCTTT.

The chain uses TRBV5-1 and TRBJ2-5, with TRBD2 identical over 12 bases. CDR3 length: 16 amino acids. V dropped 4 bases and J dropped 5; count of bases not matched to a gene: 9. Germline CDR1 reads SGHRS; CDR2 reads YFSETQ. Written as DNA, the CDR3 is TGCGCCAGCAGCCCCAGACTAGCGGGAGTCGGTGAGACCCAGTACTTC. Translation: CASSPRLAGVGETQYF.

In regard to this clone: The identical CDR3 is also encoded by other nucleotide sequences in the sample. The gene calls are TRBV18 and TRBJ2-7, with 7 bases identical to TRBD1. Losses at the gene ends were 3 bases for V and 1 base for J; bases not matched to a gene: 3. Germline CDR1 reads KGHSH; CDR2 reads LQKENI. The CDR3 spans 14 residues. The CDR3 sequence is CASSPGQESYEQYF. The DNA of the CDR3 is TGTGCCAGCTCACCTGGACAGGAGTCCTACGAGCAGTACTTC.

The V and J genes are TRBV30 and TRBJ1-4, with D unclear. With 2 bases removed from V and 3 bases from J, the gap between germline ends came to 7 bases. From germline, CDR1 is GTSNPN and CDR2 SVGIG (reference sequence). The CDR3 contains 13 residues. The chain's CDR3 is CAWSRRANEKLFF. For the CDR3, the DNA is TGTGCCTGGAGTAGGAGGGCTAATGAAAAACTGTTTTTT.

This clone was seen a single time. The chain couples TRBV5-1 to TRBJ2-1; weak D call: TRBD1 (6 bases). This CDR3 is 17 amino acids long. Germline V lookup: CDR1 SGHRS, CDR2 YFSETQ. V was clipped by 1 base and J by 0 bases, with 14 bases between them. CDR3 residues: CASSLRPQGDSYNEQFF. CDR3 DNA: TGCGCCAGCAGCTTGCGTCCACAGGGAGACTCCTACAATGAGCAGTTCTTC.

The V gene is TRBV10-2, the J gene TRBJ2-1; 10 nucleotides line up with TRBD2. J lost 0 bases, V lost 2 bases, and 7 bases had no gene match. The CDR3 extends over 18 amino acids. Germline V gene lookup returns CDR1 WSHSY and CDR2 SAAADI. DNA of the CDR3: TGCGCCAGCAGTGAGGTAGCGGGAGGAGGGGCCTCCTACAATGAGCAGTTCTTC. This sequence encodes CASSEVAGGGASYNEQFF.

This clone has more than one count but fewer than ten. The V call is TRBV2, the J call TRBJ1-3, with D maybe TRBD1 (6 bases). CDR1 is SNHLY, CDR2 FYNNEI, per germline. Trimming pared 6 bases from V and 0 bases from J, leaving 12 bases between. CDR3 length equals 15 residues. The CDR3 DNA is TGTGCCAGCAGCATAGGGGACAACTCTGGAAACACCATATATTTT. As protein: CASSIGDNSGNTIYF.

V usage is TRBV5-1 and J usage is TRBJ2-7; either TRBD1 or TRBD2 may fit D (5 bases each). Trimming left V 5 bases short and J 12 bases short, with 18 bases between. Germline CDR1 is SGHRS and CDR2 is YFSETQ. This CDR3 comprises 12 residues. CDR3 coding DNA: TGCGCCAGCAGTTGGGACCGGGACGGACTGTACTTC. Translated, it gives CASSWDRDGLYF.

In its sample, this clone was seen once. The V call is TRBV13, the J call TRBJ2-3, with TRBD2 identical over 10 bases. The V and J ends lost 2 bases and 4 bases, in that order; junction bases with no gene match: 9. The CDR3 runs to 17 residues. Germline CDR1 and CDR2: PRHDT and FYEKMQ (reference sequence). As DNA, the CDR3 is TGTGCCAGCAGCTTAATGCGGAAGCGGGGGGGCTCAGATACGCAGTATTTT. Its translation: CASSLMRKRGGSDTQYF.

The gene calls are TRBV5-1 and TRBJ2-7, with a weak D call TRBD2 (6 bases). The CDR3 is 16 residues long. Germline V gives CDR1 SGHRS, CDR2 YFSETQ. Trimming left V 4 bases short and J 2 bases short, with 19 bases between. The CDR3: CASSKAPGRDPYEQYF. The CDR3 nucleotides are TGCGCCAGCAGCAAAGCCCCCGGGCGGGATCCCTACGAGCAGTACTTC.

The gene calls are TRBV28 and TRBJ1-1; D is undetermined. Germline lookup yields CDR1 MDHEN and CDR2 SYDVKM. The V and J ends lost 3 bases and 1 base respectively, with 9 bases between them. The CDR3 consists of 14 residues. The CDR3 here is CASSLGGANTEAFF. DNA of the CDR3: TGTGCCAGCAGTTTGGGCGGCGCGAACACTGAAGCTTTCTTT. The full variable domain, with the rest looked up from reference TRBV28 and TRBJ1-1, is DVKVTQSSRYLVKRTGEKVFLECVQDMDHENMFWYRQDPGLGLRLIYFSYDVKMKEKGDIPEGYSVSREKKERFSLILESASTNQTSMYLCASSLGGANTEAFFGQGTRLTVV.

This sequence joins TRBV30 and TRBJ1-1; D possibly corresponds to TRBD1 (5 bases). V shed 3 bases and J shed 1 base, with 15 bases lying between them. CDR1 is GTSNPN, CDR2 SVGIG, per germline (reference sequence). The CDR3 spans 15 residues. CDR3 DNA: TGTGCCTGGAGCGCAACGGGACTCCGGAACACTGAAGCTTTCTTT. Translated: CAWSATGLRNTEAFF. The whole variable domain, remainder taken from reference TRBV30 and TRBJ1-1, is SQTIHQWPATLVQPVGSPLSLECTVEGTSNPNLYWYRQAAGRGLQLLFYSVGIGQISSEVPQNLSASRPQDRQFILSSKKLLLSDSGFYLCAWSATGLRNTEAFFGQGTRLTVV.

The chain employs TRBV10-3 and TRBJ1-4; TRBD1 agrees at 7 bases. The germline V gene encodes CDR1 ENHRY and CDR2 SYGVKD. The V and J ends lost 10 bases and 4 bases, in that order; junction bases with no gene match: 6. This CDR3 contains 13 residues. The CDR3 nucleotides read TGTGCCAGCCAGACAGGGTTTAATGAAAAACTGTTTTTT. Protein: CASQTGFNEKLFF.

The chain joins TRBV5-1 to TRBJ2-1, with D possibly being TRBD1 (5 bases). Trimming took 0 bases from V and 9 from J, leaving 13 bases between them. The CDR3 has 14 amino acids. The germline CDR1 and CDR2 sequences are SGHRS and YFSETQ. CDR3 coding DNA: TGCGCCAGCAGCTTGGCCTTAACCCAGGGTGAGCAGTTCTTC. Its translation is CASSLALTQGEQFF.

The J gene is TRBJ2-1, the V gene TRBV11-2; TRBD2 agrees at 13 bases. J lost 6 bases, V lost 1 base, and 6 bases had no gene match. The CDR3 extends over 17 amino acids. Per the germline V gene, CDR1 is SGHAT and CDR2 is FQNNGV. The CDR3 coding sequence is TGTGCCAGCAGCTTAGTGGTATGGACTAGCGGGAGCAATGAGCAGTTCTTC. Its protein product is CASSLVVWTSGSNEQFF.

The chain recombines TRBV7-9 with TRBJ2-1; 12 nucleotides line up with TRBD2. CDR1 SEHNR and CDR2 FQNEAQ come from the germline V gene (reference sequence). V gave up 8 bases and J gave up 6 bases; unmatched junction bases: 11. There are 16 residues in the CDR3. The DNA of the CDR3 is TGTGCCAGCCCCCAAGGGCTAGCGGGAGGGGTCAATGAGCAGTTCTTC. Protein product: CASPQGLAGGVNEQFF.

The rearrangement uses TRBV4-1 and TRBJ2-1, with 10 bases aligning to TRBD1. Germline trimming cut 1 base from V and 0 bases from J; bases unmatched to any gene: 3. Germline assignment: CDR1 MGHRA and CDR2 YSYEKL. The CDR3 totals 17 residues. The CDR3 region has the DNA TGCGCCAGCAGCCAAGGGCGGACAGGGGGCTCCTACAATGAGCAGTTCTTC. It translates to CASSQGRTGGSYNEQFF.

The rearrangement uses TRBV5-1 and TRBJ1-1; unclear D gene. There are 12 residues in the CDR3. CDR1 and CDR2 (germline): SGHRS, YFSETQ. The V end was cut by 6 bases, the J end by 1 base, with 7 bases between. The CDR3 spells CASTDGNTEAFF. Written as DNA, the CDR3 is TGCGCCAGCACGGACGGGAACACTGAAGCTTTCTTT. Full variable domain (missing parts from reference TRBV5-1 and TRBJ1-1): KAGVTQTPRYLIKTRGQQVTLSCSPISGHRSVSWYQQTPGQGLQFLFEYFSETQRNKGNFPGRFSGRQFSNSRSEMNVSTLELGDSALYLCASTDGNTEAFFGQGTRLTVV.

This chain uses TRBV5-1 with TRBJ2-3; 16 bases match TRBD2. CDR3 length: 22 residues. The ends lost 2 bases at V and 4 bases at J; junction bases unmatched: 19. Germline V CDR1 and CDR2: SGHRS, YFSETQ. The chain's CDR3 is CASSFPKPKGTSGGAWADTQYF. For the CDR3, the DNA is TGCGCCAGCAGCTTCCCAAAACCCAAGGGGACTAGCGGGGGGGCCTGGGCAGATACGCAGTATTTT. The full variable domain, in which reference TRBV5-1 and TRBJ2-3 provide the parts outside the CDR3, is KAGVTQTPRYLIKTRGQQVTLSCSPISGHRSVSWYQQTPGQGLQFLFEYFSETQRNKGNFPGRFSGRQFSNSRSEMNVSTLELGDSALYLCASSFPKPKGTSGGAWADTQYFGPGTRLTVL.

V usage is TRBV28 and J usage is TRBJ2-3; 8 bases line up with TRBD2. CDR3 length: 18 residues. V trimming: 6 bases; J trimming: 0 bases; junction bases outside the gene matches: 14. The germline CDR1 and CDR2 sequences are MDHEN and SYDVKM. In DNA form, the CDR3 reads TGTGCCAGCAGCCTGATGCGCGTGATAGCGGGGAGCACAGATACGCAGTATTTT. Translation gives CASSLMRVIAGSTDTQYF.

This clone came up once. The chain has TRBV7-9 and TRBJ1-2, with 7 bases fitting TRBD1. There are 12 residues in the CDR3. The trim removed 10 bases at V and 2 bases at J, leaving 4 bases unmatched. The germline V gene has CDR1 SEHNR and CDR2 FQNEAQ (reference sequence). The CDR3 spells CATDRENYGYTF. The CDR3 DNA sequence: TGTGCCACCGACAGGGAAAACTATGGCTACACCTTC.

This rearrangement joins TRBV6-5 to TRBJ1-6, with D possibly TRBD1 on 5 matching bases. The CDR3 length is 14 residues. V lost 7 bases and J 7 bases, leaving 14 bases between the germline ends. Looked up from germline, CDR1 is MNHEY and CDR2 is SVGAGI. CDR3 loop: CASKAPKGNSPLHF. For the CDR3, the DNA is TGTGCCAGCAAGGCCCCGAAGGGGAATTCACCCCTCCACTTT.

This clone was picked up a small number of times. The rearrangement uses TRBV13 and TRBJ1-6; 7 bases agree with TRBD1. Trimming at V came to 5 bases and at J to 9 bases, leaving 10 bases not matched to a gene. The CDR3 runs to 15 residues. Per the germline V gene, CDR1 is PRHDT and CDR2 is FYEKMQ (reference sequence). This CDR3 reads CASSPNGQVSSPLHF. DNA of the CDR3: TGTGCCAGCAGCCCGAATGGACAGGTTTCTTCACCCCTCCACTTT.

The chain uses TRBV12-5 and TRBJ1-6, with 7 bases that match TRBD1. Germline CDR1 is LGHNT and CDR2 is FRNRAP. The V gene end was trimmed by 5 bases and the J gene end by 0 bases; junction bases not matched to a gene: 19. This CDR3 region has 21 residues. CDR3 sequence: CASGTKTPPRGDSSYNSPLHF. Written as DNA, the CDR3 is TGTGCTAGTGGTACCAAAACCCCCCCCAGGGGGGACAGCTCCTATAATTCACCCCTCCACTTT. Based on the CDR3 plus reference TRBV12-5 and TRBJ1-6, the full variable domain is DARVTQTPRHKVTEMGQEVTMRCQPILGHNTVFWYRQTMMQGLELLAYFRNRAPLDDSGMPKDRFSAEMPDATLATLKIQPSEPRDSAVYFCASGTKTPPRGDSSYNSPLHFGNGTRLTVT.

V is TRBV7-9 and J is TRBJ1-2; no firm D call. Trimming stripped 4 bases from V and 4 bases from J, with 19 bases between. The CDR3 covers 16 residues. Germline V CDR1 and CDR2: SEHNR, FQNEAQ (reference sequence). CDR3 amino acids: CASSSGAPGTIYGYTF. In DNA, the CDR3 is TGTGCCAGCAGCTCCGGCGCTCCGGGCACCATCTATGGCTACACCTTC.

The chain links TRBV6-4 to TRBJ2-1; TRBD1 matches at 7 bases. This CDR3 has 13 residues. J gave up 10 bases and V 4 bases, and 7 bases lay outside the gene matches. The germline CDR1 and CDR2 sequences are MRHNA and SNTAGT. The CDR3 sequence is CASSADRVGEQFF. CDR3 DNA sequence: TGTGCCAGCAGTGCCGACAGGGTGGGGGAGCAGTTCTTC.

The CDR3 here is CASSIAGGLYNEQFF. In nucleotides, the CDR3 is TGTGCCAGCAGTATAGCGGGGGGGCTATACAATGAGCAGTTCTTC. The chain has TRBV28 and TRBJ2-1; the match to TRBD2 covers 11 bases. Looked up from germline, CDR1 is MDHEN and CDR2 is SYDVKM. The CDR3 sequence is 15 residues long. Germline trimming cut 5 bases from V and 4 bases from J; bases unmatched to any gene: 4.

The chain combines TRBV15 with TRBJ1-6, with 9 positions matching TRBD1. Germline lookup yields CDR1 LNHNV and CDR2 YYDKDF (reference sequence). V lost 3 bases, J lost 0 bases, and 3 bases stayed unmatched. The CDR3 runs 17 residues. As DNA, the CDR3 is TGTGCCACCAGCAGGACAGGGGGTAGCTCCTATAATTCACCCCTCCACTTT. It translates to CATSRTGGSSYNSPLHF.